What follows are 2 T cell receptor beta chains derived from one specimen sequenced in a study of blood T cells in healthy people across ages. Combining a sample-barcoded 5' primer with a J-beta primer mix, a second PCR ran for roughly 7 to 11 cycles. TCRdb called the 5' RACE reads again in MiXCR, with one record for every CDR3 protein. The sample records 650,000 to 700,000 distinct CDR3 sequences, around 50% being singletons. The sample taken for sequencing was blood. All receptors derive from a woman aged 80 or older in good health.

This clonotype came up once. V gene TRBV27 combines with J gene TRBJ2-6; the D is unclear. The germline V gene has CDR1 MNHEY and CDR2 SMNVEV (reference sequence). The V and J ends lost 3 bases and 0 bases respectively, with 9 bases between them. This CDR3 contains 16 residues. CDR3 sequence (DNA): TGTGCCAGCAGTTTTATTAATCTCTCTGGGGCCAACGTCCTGACTTTC. Protein product: CASSFINLSGANVLTF.

This clonotype was seen only a few times. The V and J genes are TRBV20-1 and TRBJ2-1; 7 bases map to TRBD2. The CDR3 sequence is 15 residues long. V dropped 5 bases and J dropped 7; count of bases not matched to a gene: 14. Germline V gene sequence: CDR1 DFQATT, CDR2 SNEGSKA (reference sequence). Here the CDR3 reads CSAETRLLATNEQFF. Here the CDR3 DNA reads TGCAGTGCTGAAACCCGGCTACTAGCGACTAATGAGCAGTTCTTC.